The entry below describes one T cell receptor beta chain. Its antigen remains unknown. This may arise from a read error, as a much more abundant clone is one base away. These data belong to a study of T-cell memory formation after mild COVID-19. Overall study context: Largely donor-specific sequence clusters came from two donors. Study-wide results and limits: Mainly in CM and EM were contracting CD4+ clones; CD8+ were in EMRA.

Sample barcodes and UMIs were carried by the TCR alpha and TCR beta cDNA libraries that 5'RACE generated with constant-segment primers. TCRdb redid the calling of the 5' RACE reads with MiXCR, one entry per CDR3 protein. Among around 500,000 distinct CDR3 sequences listed, 15% to 20% were seen once. The sequence was collected from an adult woman who had mild COVID-19 (a few samples of this study predate the infection). Cell type and time point are not known. Sequenced input: PBMCs or a T cell subset sorted from them (not recorded which).

The CDR3 region has the DNA TGCAGTGACGCGCCCGTGAACACTGAAGCTTTCTTT. Encoded protein: CSDAPVNTEAFF. V is TRBV20-1 and J is TRBJ1-1; D not resolved. CDR1 DFQATT and CDR2 SNEGSKA come from the germline V gene (reference sequence). V was clipped by 7 bases and J by 0 bases, with 9 bases between them. The CDR3 is 12 amino acids.